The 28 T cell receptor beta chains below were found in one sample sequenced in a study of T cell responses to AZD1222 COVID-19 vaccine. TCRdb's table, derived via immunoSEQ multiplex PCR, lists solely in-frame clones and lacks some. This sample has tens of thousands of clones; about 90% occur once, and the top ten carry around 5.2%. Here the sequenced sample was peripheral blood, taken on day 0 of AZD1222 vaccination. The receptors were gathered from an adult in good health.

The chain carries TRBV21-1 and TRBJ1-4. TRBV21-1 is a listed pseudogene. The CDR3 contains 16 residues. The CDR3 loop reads CASSKDMGFTNEKLFF. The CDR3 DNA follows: TGTGCCAGCAGCAAAGATATGGGGTTTACTAATGAAAAACTGTTTTTT.

CDR3 sequence reads: CAIYQTGTDTQYF. DNA of the CDR3: TGTGCCATCTACCAGACTGGCACAGATACGCAGTATTTT. The chain couples TRBV10-3 to TRBJ2-3, with D unresolved. The CDR3 is 13 amino acids. Germline V lookup: CDR1 ENHRY, CDR2 SYGVKD. The ends were cut back, 8 bases at V and 1 base at J, with 10 bases in the middle.

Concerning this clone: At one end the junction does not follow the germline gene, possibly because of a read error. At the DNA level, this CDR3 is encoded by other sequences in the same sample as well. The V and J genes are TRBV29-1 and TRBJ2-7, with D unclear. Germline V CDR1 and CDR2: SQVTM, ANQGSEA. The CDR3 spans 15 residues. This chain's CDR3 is CSVEEMTLEMYVQYF. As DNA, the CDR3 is TGCAGCGTTGAAGAGATGACCCTAGAAATGTACGTGCAGTACTTC.

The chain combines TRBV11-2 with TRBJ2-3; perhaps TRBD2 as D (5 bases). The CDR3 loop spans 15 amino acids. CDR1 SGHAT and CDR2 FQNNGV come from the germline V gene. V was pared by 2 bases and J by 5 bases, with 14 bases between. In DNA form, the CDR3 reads TGTGCCAGCAGCTTAAGTGGGAGTCCACGAGATACGCAGTATTTT. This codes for CASSLSGSPRDTQYF.

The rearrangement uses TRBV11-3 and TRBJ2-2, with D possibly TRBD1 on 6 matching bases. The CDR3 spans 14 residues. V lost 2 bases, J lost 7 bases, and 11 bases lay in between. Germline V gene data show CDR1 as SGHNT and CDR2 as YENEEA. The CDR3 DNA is TGTGCCAGCAGCTTACTACAGGGTGACGGGGAGCTGTTTTTT. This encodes CASSLLQGDGELFF.

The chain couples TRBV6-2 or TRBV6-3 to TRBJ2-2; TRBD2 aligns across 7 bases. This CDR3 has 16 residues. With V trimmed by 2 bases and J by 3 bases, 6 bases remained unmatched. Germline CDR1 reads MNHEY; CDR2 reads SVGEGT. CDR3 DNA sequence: TGTGCCAGCAGTTACGGGCTAGCGGTTTACACCGGGGAGCTGTTTTTT. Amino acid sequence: CASSYGLAVYTGELFF.

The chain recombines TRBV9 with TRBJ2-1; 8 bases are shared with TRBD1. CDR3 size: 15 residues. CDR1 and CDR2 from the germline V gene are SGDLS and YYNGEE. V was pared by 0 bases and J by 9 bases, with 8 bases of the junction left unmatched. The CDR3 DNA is TGTGCCAGCAGCGTAGGGGGGACAGGACGTGGTGAGCAGTTCTTC. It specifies CASSVGGTGRGEQFF.

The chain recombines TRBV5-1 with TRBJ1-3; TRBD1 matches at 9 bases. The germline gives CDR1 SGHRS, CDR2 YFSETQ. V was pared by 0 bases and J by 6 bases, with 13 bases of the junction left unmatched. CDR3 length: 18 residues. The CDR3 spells CASSLVGTGTGRENTIYF. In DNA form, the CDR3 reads TGCGCCAGCAGCTTGGTTGGTACCGGGACAGGGAGAGAAAACACCATATATTTT.

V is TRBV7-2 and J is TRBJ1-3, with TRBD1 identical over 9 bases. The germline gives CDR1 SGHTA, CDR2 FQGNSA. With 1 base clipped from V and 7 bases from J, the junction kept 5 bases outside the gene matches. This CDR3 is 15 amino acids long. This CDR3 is CASSLEQGAWNTIYF. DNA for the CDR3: TGTGCCAGCAGCTTAGAACAGGGGGCTTGGAACACCATATATTTT.

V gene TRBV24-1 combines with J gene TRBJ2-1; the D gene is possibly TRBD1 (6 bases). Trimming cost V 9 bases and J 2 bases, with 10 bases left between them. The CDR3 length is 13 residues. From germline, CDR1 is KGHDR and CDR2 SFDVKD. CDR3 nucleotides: TGTGCCACCGAACAGGGCCCCTACAATGAGCAGTTCTTC. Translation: CATEQGPYNEQFF.

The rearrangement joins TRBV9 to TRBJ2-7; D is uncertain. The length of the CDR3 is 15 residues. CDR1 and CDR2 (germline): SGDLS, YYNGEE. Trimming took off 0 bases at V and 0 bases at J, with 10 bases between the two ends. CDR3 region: CASSVGLQSSYEQYF. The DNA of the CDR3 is TGTGCCAGCAGCGTAGGCCTCCAGAGCTCCTACGAGCAGTACTTC.

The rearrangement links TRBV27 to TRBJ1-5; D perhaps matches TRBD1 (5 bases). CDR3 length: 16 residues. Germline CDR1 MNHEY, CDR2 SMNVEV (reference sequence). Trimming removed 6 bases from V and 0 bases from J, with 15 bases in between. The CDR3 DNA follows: TGTGCCAGCAGCCCCGGGACGGTCTATAGCAATCAGCCCCAGCATTTT. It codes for CASSPGTVYSNQPQHF.

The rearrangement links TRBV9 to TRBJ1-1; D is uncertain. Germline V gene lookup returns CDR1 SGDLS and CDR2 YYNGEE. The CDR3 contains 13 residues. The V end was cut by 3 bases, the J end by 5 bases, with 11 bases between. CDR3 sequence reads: CASSANFITEAFF. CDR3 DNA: TGTGCCAGCAGCGCCAACTTTATAACTGAAGCTTTCTTT. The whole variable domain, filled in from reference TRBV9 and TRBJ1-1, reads DSGVTQTPKHLITATGQRVTLRCSPRSGDLSVYWYQQSLDQGLQFLIQYYNGEERAKGNILERFSAQQFPDLHSELNLSSLELGDSALYFCASSANFITEAFFGQGTRLTVV.

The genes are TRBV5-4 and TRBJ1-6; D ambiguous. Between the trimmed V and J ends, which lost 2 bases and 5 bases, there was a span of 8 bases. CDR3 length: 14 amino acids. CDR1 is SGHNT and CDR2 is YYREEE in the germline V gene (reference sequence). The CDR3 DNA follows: TGTGCCAGCAGCTTAGACACTGATAATTCACCCCTCCACTTT. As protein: CASSLDTDNSPLHF. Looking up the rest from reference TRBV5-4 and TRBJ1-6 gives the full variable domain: ETGVTQSPTHLIKTRGQQVTLRCSSQSGHNTVSWYQQALGQGPQFIFQYYREEENGRGNFPPRFSGLQFPNYSSELNVNALELDDSALYLCASSLDTDNSPLHFGNGTRLTVT.

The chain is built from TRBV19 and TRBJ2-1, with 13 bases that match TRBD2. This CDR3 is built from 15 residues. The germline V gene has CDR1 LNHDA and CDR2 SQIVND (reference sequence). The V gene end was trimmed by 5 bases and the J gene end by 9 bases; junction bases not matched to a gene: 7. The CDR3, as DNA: TGTGCCAGTAGTCCGAGGACTAGCGGGAGTGGTGAGCAGTTCTTC. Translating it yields CASSPRTSGSGEQFF.

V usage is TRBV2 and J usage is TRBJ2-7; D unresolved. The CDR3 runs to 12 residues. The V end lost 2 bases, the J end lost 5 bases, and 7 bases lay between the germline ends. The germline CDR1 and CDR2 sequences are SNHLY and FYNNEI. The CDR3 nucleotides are TGTGCCAGCAGTGAACTAGTCCACGAGCAGTACTTC. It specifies CASSELVHEQYF.

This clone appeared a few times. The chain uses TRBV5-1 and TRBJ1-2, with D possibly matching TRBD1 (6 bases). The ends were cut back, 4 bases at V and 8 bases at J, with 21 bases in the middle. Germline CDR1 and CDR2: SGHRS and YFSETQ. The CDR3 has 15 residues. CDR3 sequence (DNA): TGCGCCAGCAGCCCCACTTCGCCTGACCAGGGGGGCTACACCTTC. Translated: CASSPTSPDQGGYTF.

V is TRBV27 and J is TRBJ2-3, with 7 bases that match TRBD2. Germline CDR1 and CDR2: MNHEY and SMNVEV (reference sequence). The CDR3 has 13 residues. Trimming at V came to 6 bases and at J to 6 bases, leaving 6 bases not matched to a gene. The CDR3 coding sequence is TGTGCCAGCAGCCGAATGGGGGGGGATACGCAGTATTTT. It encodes CASSRMGGDTQYF.

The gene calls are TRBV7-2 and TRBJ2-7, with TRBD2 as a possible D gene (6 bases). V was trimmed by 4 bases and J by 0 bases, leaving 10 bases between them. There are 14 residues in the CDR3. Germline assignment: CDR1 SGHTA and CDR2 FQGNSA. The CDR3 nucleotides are TGTGCCAGCAGCTCAAGTAGCGGCTCCTACGAGCAGTACTTC. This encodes CASSSSSGSYEQYF.

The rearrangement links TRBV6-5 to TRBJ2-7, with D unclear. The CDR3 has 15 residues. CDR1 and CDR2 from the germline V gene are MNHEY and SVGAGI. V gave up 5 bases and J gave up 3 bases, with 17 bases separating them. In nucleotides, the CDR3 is TGTGCCAGCAGTACTCAAAGAATAGTTGACTACGAGCAGTACTTC. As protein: CASSTQRIVDYEQYF.

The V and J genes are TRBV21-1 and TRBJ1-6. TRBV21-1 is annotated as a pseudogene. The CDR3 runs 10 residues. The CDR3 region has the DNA TGTGCCCCCCCGGGCGGTGCCCTCCACTTT. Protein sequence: CAPPGGALHF.

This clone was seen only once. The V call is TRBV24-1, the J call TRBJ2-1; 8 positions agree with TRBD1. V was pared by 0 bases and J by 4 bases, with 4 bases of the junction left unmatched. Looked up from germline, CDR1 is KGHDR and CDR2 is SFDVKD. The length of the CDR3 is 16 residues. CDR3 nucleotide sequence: TGTGCCACCAGTGATTTGCGGGGACAGGCTTACAATGAGCAGTTCTTC. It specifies CATSDLRGQAYNEQFF.

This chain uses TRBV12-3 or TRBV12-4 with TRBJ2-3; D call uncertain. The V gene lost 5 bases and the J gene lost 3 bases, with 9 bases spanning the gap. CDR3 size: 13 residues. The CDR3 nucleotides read TGTGCCAGCAGTACAGTAAGGACAGATACGCAGTATTTT. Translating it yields CASSTVRTDTQYF.

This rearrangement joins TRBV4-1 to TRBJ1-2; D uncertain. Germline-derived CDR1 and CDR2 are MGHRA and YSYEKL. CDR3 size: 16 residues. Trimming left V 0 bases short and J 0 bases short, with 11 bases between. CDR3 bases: TGCGCCAGCAGCCAAGATAGGCAGACCTCTAACTATGGCTACACCTTC. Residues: CASSQDRQTSNYGYTF.

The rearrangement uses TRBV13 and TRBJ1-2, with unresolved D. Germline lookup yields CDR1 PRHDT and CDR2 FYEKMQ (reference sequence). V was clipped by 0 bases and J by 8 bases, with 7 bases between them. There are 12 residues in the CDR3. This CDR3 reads CASSLGQKGYTF. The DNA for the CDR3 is TGTGCCAGCAGCTTAGGCCAGAAGGGCTACACCTTC.

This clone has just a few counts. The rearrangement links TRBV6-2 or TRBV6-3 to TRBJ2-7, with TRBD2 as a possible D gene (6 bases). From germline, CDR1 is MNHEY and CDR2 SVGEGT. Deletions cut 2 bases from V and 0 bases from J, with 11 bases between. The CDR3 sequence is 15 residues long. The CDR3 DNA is TGTGCCAGCAGTTACGTTGGAGGGAGCTCCTACGAGCAGTACTTC. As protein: CASSYVGGSSYEQYF.

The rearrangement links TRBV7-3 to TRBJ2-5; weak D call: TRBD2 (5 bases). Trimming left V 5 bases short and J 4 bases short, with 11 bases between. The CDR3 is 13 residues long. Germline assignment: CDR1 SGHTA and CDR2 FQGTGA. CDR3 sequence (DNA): TGTGCCAGCAGCGTCGGGGTAGCAGAGACCCAGTACTTC. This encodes CASSVGVAETQYF.

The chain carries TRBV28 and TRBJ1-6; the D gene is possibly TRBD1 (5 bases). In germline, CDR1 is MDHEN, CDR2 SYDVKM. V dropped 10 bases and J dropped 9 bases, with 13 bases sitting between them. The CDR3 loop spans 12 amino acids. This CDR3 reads CANSQTGSPLHF. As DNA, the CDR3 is TGTGCCAATTCCCAAACAGGTTCACCCCTCCACTTT. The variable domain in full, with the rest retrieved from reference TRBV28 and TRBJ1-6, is DVKVTQSSRYLVKRTGEKVFLECVQDMDHENMFWYRQDPGLGLRLIYFSYDVKMKEKGDIPEGYSVSREKKERFSLILESASTNQTSMYLCANSQTGSPLHFGNGTRLTVT.